This record covers a single TCR beta chain. Its recognized antigen is unknown. Base qualities are missing; no much larger clone stands one base away. The source of the sample is a study of shared T cell receptors in the human thymus (dated by TCRdb to the early 2020s). Background on the whole study: The study examined how self-reactive, shared T-cell receptor alpha chains are generated in the human thymus.

V is pruned by 6 bases and J by 0 bases, leaving 14 bases of the junction without a gene match. CDR3 length: 18 amino acids, cysteine to phenylalanine. Only the CDR3 portion is preserved as DNA: 54 bases, with reading frame beginning at the first base. In the germline V gene, CDR1 corresponds to MDHEN and CDR2 to SYDVKM. Libraries were prepared through the immunoSEQ multiplex PCR assay. As stored in TCRdb, this immuneACCESS dataset retains in-frame rearrangements with V and J assigned. A fraction of the clones does not appear; measured against another copy, unresolved V genes explain less than half of the discrepancy, and the remainder lacks a known reason. The sample records 640,000 or so clones, approximately 89% of which are singletons. In total, the top ten clones hold 0.0094% of the sample. This sample also appeared in a second study, on human thymus T cells. As the second paper documents: The donors were immunologically healthy infants in Finland who had open corrective cardiac surgery for congenital heart defects. The thymus tissue came from surgical resects taken out during corrective cardiac surgery. V and J gene segment usage appeared biased in both thymic and peripheral blood repertoires. According to the related research, thymic TCR repertoires were highly overlapping among unrelated individuals. The study used under ten infant thymus samples plus four related peripheral blood samples to characterize TCR alpha and beta repertoires. The infant donors were roughly 6 to 250 days old, and the cohort included over five males and two females. Thymocytes were released mechanically from tissue and stored at -70 °C as pellets of about 9-32 million cells. Genomic DNA was extracted from frozen cell pellets with a QIAsymphony instrument. The immunoSEQ multiplex PCR assay was used to amplify the TCRB and TCRAD loci from a standardized quantity of quality-controlled genomic DNA. The amplicons spanned the V(D)J region and were long enough to cover the CDR3 and allow V and J genes to be identified. Through the commercial immunoSEQ service, the amplicons were sequenced on an Illumina platform. Primer bias and sequencing errors were corrected as previously described, and TCRAD and TCRB were defined on the basis of the IMGT database. Analysis of the repertoires was done with immunoSEQ Analyzer 3.0 and VDJTools and included basic statistics, V/J segment usage, diversity estimates, rarefaction and pairwise overlap. Chao1, ChaoE, Efron-Thisted, Shannon and inverse Simpson indices were used to estimate diversity, which was also estimated on datasets down-sampled to the smallest sample. For repertoire overlap, CDR3 nucleotide sequence, V gene and J gene had to match strictly, and clustering was done by Jaccard-based multidimensional scaling. On average, thymus samples yielded 800,000 or so unique TCRB clonotypes, whereas blood samples yielded around 88,000.

The sequence joins TRBV28 to TRBJ1-3; 7 central nucleotides agree with TRBD1. This clonotype was sampled from a boy under three years old with a congenital heart defect. Donor details come from another sample of the same person, matched by shared clones. The sequencing input was thymocytes. The DNA sequence reads TGTGCCAGCAGCCCTATATCCGACGGACAGGACTCTGGAAACACCATATATTTT. This is translated as CASSPISDGQDSGNTIYF.